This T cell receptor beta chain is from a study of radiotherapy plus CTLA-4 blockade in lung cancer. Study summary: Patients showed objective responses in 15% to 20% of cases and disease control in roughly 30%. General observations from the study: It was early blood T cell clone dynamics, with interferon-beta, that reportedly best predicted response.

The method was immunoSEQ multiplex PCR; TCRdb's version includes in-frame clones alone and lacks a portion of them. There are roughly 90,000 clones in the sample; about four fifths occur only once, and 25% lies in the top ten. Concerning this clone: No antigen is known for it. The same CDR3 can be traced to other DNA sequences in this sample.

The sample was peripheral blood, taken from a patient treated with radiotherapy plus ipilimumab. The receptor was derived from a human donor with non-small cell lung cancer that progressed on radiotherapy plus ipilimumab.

CDR3 DNA: TGTGCCAGCTCCCTCGAGGAGACCCAGTACTTC. Translated, it gives CASSLEETQYF. This chain connects TRBV18 to TRBJ2-5; D is unresolved. This CDR3 comprises 11 residues. The V end lost 6 bases, the J end lost 5 bases, and 7 bases lay between the germline ends. Germline CDR1 KGHSH, CDR2 LQKENI.